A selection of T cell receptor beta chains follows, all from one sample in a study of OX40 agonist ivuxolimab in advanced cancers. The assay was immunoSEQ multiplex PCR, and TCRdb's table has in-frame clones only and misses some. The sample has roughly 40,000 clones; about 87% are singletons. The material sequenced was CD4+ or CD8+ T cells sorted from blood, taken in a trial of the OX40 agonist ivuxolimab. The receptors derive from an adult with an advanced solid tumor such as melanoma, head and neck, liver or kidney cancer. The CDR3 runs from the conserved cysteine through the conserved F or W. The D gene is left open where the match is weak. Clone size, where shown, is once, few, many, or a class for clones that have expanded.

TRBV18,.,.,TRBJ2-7,TGTGCCAGCTCACCTAACTCACAGGGCCCCTACGAGCAGTACTTC,CASSPNSQGPYEQYF
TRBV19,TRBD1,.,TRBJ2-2,TGTGCCAGTAGTATGGGACAGGGGGTGATCACCGGGGAGCTGTTTTTT,CASSMGQGVITGELFF
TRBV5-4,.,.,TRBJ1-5,TGTGCCAGCAGCCGAACGCCCAATCAGCCCCAGCATTTT,CASSRTPNQPQHF
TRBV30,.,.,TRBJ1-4,TGTGCTTTGGACAGACGCCCTGAAAAACTGTTTTTT,CALDRRPEKLFF
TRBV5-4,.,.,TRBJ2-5,TGTGCCAGCAGCGTAGAAGAGACCCAGTACTTC,CASSVEETQYF
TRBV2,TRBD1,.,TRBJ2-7,TGTGCCAGCAACAGGGACAGGGGCGACGAGCAGTACTTC,CASNRDRGDEQYF
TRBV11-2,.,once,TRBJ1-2,TGTGCCAGCAGCACCGCCATCGGGACGGCCAACTATGGCTACACCTTC,CASSTAIGTANYGYTF
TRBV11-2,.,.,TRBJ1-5,TGTGCCAGCAGCTTAACAGGGTATAGCAATCAGCCCCAGCATTTT,CASSLTGYSNQPQHF
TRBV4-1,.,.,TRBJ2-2,TGCGCCAGCAGCCAAGATCCCGGGTACGCCGGGGAGCTGTTTTTT,CASSQDPGYAGELFF
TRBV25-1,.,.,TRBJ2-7,TGTGCCAGCAGTGAATCGGCGATAGCGCACTACGAGCAGTACTTC,CASSESAIAHYEQYF
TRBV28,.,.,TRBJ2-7,TGTGCCAGCAGTTCACCCGAGGGGGTGAACTACGAGCAGTACTTC,CASSSPEGVNYEQYF
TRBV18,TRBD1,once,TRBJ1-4,TGTGCCAGCTCAGGGGACAGAGTTACAACTAATGAAAAACTGTTTTTT,CASSGDRVTTNEKLFF
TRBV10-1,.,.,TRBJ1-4,TGCGCCAGCAGTGAACAGACTAATGAAAAACTGTTTTTT,CASSEQTNEKLFF
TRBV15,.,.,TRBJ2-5,TGTGCCACCAGCAGAGGGACCATCCAAGAGACCCAGTACTTC,CATSRGTIQETQYF
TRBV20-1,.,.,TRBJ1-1,TGCAGTGCTAGGAAAGACGGTGAAGCTTTCTTT,CSARKDGEAFF
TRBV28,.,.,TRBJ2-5,TGTGCCAGCAGATCCAGGGTGGCCCAAGAGACCCAGTACTTC,CASRSRVAQETQYF
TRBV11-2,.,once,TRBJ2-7,TGTGCCAGCAGCCCGGGTCCGGGGGCGCTTGACGAGCAGTACTTC,CASSPGPGALDEQYF
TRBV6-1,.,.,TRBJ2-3,TGTGCCAGCAGTGAAGGTGATACGCAGTATTTT,CASSEGDTQYF
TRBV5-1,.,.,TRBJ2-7,TGCGCCAGCAGCTTGGCTCAACCCTTTGTGGCCTCCTCCTACGAGCAGTACTTC,CASSLAQPFVASSYEQYF
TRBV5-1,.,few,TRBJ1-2,TGCGCCAGCAGCTCCCGGGACGGCTATGGCTACACCTTC,CASSSRDGYGYTF
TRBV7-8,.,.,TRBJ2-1,TGTGCCAGCAGCGTACAAGGTAAGCAGTTCTTC,CASSVQGKQFF
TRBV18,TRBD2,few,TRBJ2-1,TGTGCCAGCTCACCAGGCTCTAGCGGGAACAATGAGCAGTTCTTC,CASSPGSSGNNEQFF
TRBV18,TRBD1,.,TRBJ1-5,TGTGCCAGCTCATACGGGACAGGGAATCAGCCCCAGCATTTT,CASSYGTGNQPQHF
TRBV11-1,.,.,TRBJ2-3,TGTGCCAGCAGCTTATTTGGGCTAGCTAGCACAGATACGCAGTATTTT,CASSLFGLASTDTQYF
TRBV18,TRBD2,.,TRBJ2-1,TGTGCCAGCTCACCACCGGCCGAGCGGGAGGGTTCCGACGAGCAGTTCTTC,CASSPPAEREGSDEQFF
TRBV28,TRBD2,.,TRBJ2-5,TGTGCCAGCAGTTCGGGAGGGTACGAGACCCAGTACTTC,CASSSGGYETQYF
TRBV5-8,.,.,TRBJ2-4,TGTGCCAGCAGCTTGGACGGCAGGGGATGGGCCAAAAACATTCAGTACTTC,CASSLDGRGWAKNIQYF
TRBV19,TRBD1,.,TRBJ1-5,TGTGCCAGCACTACTCCGACAGGGGGCAACAATCAGCCCCAGCATTTT,CASTTPTGGNNQPQHF
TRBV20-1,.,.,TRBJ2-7,TGCAGTGCTCCCGGACTATACGAGCAGTACTTC,CSAPGLYEQYF
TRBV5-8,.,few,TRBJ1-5,TGTGCCAGCAGCTTGGTCTCAGGGGCTCAGCCCCAGCATTTT,CASSLVSGAQPQHF
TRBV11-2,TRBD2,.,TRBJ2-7,TGTGCCAGCAGCTTCCTAGCGGGAAATGACTACGAGCAGTACTTC,CASSFLAGNDYEQYF
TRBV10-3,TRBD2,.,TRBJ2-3,TGTGCCATCAGTGAAAGGAGTGGGCCGACTAGCGGCACAGATACGCAGTATTTT,CAISERSGPTSGTDTQYF
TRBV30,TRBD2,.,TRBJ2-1,TGTGCCTGGAGTGTAGGTAGCGGGAGGGACAATGAGCAGTTCTTC,CAWSVGSGRDNEQFF
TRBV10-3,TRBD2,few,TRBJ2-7,TGTGCCATCAGGGGGAGCCCTAGCGGGAGTAACGACGAGCAGTACTTC,CAIRGSPSGSNDEQYF
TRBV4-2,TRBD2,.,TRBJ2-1,TGTGCCAGCAGCCAAGCGGGAGGCAATGAGCAGTTCTTC,CASSQAGGNEQFF
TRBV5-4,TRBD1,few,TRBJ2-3,TGTGCCAGTAGGACAGGGCCGGGCACAGATACGCAGTATTTT,CASRTGPGTDTQYF
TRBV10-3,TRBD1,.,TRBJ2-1,TGTGCCATCACCACCGGGACAGGATTAAATGAGCAGTTCTTC,CAITTGTGLNEQFF
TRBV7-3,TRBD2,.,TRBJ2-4,TGTGCCAGCAGCGAGACTAGCGGGATGAGCAAAAACATTCAGTACTTC,CASSETSGMSKNIQYF
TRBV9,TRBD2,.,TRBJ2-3,TGTGCCAGCAGCGTCGGACTAGCGGGAGGGCCCTCTGAAGATACGCAGTATTTT,CASSVGLAGGPSEDTQYF
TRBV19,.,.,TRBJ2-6,TGTGCCAGTAGTTCGAGGACAGCTGGGGCCAACGTCCTGACTTTC,CASSSRTAGANVLTF
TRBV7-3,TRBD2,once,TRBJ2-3,TGTGCCAGCAGACAAGCGGGAGTAAAAGATACGCAGTATTTT,CASRQAGVKDTQYF
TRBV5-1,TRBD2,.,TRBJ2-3,TGCGCCAGCAAGAATAGCGGGAGCACAGATACGCAGTATTTT,CASKNSGSTDTQYF
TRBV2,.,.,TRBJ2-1,TGTGCCAGCAGTGAGTTCTGGGGTAGGCAGTTCTTC,CASSEFWGRQFF